A single sample is the source of the 16 T cell receptor beta chains below, sequenced in a study of response to subunit inactivated influenza vaccine. TCRdb analysed the RT-PCR reads with MiXCR anew, one entry per CDR3 protein. This table has about 540,000 distinct CDR3 sequences, around 21% appearing once. These same records also appear under a second study, on T cells expressing NK-cell markers. From that report: The authors made TCR beta cDNA libraries by 5'RACE template switching. This switching added a universal primer site and UMIs.

The sequencing here drew on CD4+ T cells sorted from PBMCs, taken 11 to 12 days after vaccination. These receptors were collected from a man aged 50-60 years who received an inactivated influenza vaccine.

The rearrangement joins TRBV20-1 to TRBJ1-1, with 9 bases lining up with TRBD1. The J segment lost 3 bases and the V segment lost 8 bases, leaving 7 bases of the junction unmatched. The CDR3 extends over 13 amino acids. The germline V gene encodes CDR1 DFQATT and CDR2 SNEGSKA (reference sequence). The CDR3: CSTAGDRDTEAFF. In DNA, the CDR3 is TGCAGTACAGCGGGGGACAGGGACACTGAAGCTTTCTTT.

This clonotype was observed a handful of times. V usage is TRBV29-1 and J usage is TRBJ1-4, with D possibly being TRBD1 (6 bases). Germline CDR1 SQVTM, CDR2 ANQGSEA. This CDR3 spans 14 amino acids. Trimming removed 7 bases from V and 5 bases from J, with 17 bases in between. Here the CDR3 reads CSAMKGGGNEKLFF. For the CDR3, the DNA is TGCAGCGCCATGAAGGGGGGCGGGAATGAAAAACTGTTTTTT.

V gene TRBV20-1 combines with J gene TRBJ2-1; TRBD2 matches 7 bases. In germline, CDR1 is DFQATT, CDR2 SNEGSKA (reference sequence). With 5 bases clipped from V and 7 bases from J, the junction kept 11 bases outside the gene matches. This CDR3 comprises 14 residues. This CDR3 is CSAFDAGERNEQFF. The CDR3 nucleotides read TGCAGTGCTTTCGATGCGGGAGAAAGGAATGAGCAGTTCTTC.

The V and J genes are TRBV20-1 and TRBJ2-7, with 7 bases lining up with TRBD2. J gave up 3 bases and V 6 bases, and 17 bases lay outside the gene matches. CDR3 length: 16 residues. Germline assignment: CDR1 DFQATT and CDR2 SNEGSKA (reference sequence). The CDR3 nucleotides are TGCAGTGCCCCCAACCCCGGCCGAGCGGGGAACTACGAGCAGTACTTC. This sequence encodes CSAPNPGRAGNYEQYF.

The CDR3 DNA is TGTGCCAGCAGCTTAGGTTCAGGGGGCGCAGATACGCAGTATTTT. Residues: CASSLGSGGADTQYF. This chain joins TRBV7-9 and TRBJ2-3; 8 nucleotides agree with TRBD1. J was trimmed by 4 bases and V by 1 base; bases with no gene match: 4. The CDR3 has 15 amino acids. Germline CDR1 and CDR2: SEHNR and FQNEAQ (reference sequence).

This clonotype was seen a few times. The chain links TRBV5-5 to TRBJ1-2; D ambiguous. This CDR3 comprises 16 residues. Germline CDR1 is SGHKS and CDR2 is YYEKEE (reference sequence). V shed 0 bases and J shed 0 bases, with 12 bases lying between them. CDR3 bases: TGTGCCAGCAGCTTGGATCCCACAAAAACTAACTATGGCTACACCTTC. Encoded protein: CASSLDPTKTNYGYTF.

The chain employs TRBV20-1 and TRBJ2-1; 12 bases fit TRBD2. V was clipped by 4 bases and J by 0 bases; unmatched bases: 7. Germline CDR1 and CDR2: DFQATT and SNEGSKA (reference sequence). This CDR3 comprises 17 residues. The CDR3 is CSAIGTSGLFSYNEQFF. CDR3 coding DNA: TGCAGTGCTATCGGGACTAGCGGGCTTTTCTCCTACAATGAGCAGTTCTTC.

This clonotype has just a few counts. The V gene is TRBV12-3 or TRBV12-4, the J gene TRBJ2-3; D might be TRBD2 (5 bases). CDR3 length: 13 residues. Trimming pared 5 bases from V and 1 base from J, leaving 7 bases between. CDR3 DNA: TGTGCCAGCAGTATTAGCGGCACAGATACGCAGTATTTT. This sequence encodes CASSISGTDTQYF.

The CDR3 DNA sequence: TGCGCCAGCAGCCAAGAGACCAAGGAACAGGGGGCCTTCGAGCAGTACTTC. This translates into CASSQETKEQGAFEQYF. The rearrangement links TRBV4-3 to TRBJ2-7, with 9 bases fitting TRBD1. With V trimmed by 0 bases and J by 6 bases, 12 bases remained unmatched. Per the germline V gene, CDR1 is LGHNA and CDR2 is YSLEER. The CDR3 runs 17 residues.

This clonotype was counted a few times. The chain combines TRBV6-1 with TRBJ2-2, with D possibly being TRBD1 (6 bases). CDR1 and CDR2 (germline): MNHNS, SASEGT. Trimming removed 6 bases from V and 6 bases from J, with 14 bases in between. The CDR3 sequence is 14 residues long. CDR3 DNA: TGTGCCAGCAGCGGACAGACCAGGGCCGGGGAGCTGTTTTTT. Its translation is CASSGQTRAGELFF.

The sample holds a few counts of this clonotype. This chain links TRBV5-1 with TRBJ2-5; the D call may be TRBD1 or TRBD2 (6 bases each). The CDR3 covers 14 residues. Between the trimmed V and J ends, which lost 3 bases and 5 bases, there was a span of 14 bases. From germline, CDR1 is SGHRS and CDR2 YFSETQ. This CDR3 reads CASSWRGHEETQYF. DNA of the CDR3: TGCGCCAGCAGCTGGCGGGGACACGAGGAGACCCAGTACTTC.

The V and J genes are TRBV5-6 and TRBJ2-1; a weak D match, TRBD1 (6 bases). Looked up from germline, CDR1 is SGHDT and CDR2 is YYEEEE. V was clipped by 0 bases and J by 4 bases, with 8 bases between them. This CDR3 is built from 14 residues. The CDR3 bases are TGTGCCAGCAGCTTGGGGGGGCTGTACAATGAGCAGTTCTTC. As protein: CASSLGGLYNEQFF.

The CDR3 sequence: CAISTGEGKQYF. The CDR3 nucleotides read TGTGCCATCAGTACGGGGGAAGGGAAACAGTACTTC. V usage is TRBV10-3 and J usage is TRBJ2-7, with D possibly TRBD2 on 6 matching bases. The length of the CDR3 is 12 residues. Germline CDR1 reads ENHRY; CDR2 reads SYGVKD. Trimming left V 5 bases short and J 10 bases short, with 15 bases between.

Many counts were recorded for this clonotype. V usage is TRBV4-2 and J usage is TRBJ2-1; possibly TRBD2 for D (6 bases). With 3 bases removed from V and 8 bases from J, the gap between germline ends came to 20 bases. This CDR3 is built from 16 residues. The germline V gene encodes CDR1 LGHNA and CDR2 YNFKEQ. The chain's CDR3 is CASSQGRRTDPYEQFF. In nucleotides, the CDR3 is TGTGCCAGCAGCCAGGGGAGGAGGACGGACCCCTATGAGCAGTTCTTC.

This clonotype was found a few times. The rearrangement uses TRBV15 and TRBJ2-2; 8 bases fit TRBD1. V dropped 6 bases and J dropped 6; count of bases not matched to a gene: 9. This CDR3 is built from 15 residues. Germline CDR1 LNHNV, CDR2 YYDKDF (reference sequence). The CDR3 protein is CATRKFGQGSGELFF. CDR3 DNA sequence: TGTGCCACCAGGAAATTCGGACAGGGATCCGGGGAGCTGTTTTTT.

This clonotype was counted between two and nine times. The rearrangement uses TRBV2 and TRBJ2-1; 7 bases align to TRBD2. CDR1 is SNHLY, CDR2 FYNNEI, per germline. The V and J ends lost 11 bases and 5 bases, in that order; junction bases with no gene match: 9. The CDR3 sequence is 13 residues long. The CDR3 sequence: CAGKRDVNNEQFF. The CDR3 DNA is TGTGCCGGAAAGCGGGATGTCAACAATGAGCAGTTCTTC.